A selection of T cell receptor beta chains follows, all from one sample in a study of radiation and T cells in renal cell carcinoma. The repertoire was sequenced with immunoSEQ multiplex PCR; TCRdb's copy has only in-frame clones and lacks some. Counted here are 100,000 to 150,000 clones, 80% to 85% occurring once; the ten biggest clones make up under 4%. This sample comprised blood, obtained from a patient whose treatment included radiotherapy and nephrectomy. The receptors shown here come from a woman aged 60 to 75 with renal cell carcinoma. Each CDR3 is given without its conserved first and last residue.

V gene	J gene	CDR3 protein
TRBV6-1	TRBJ2-3	ASSGGQGSTDTQY
TRBV7-2	TRBJ2-7	ASSLTGLYEQY
TRBV15	TRBJ1-2	ATSRDPSGIYGYT
TRBV19	TRBJ2-7	ASSIADSYEQY
TRBV5-8	TRBJ2-7	ASSLSGPSYEQY
TRBV6-1	TRBJ1-5	ASSGRDRENQPQH
TRBV5-4	TRBJ2-7	ASSPQGEDEQY
TRBV6-4	TRBJ2-5	ASIQLRGFSETQY
TRBV4-1	TRBJ1-4	ASSQVPGTGGNEKLF
TRBV19	TRBJ1-5	ASRWQVDQPQH
TRBV18	TRBJ1-4	ASSPPNRGSNEKLF
TRBV14	TRBJ1-1	ASSQEPPGVGSAAF
TRBV28	TRBJ2-2	ASSFRGLGSGELF
TRBV4-3	TRBJ1-1	ASRGTLTTEAF
TRBV6-5	TRBJ2-7	ASSPGIASYEQY
TRBV30	TRBJ1-1	AWSPDSWTEAF
TRBV18	TRBJ2-7	ASSPGSAYEQY
TRBV19	TRBJ1-2	ASSSSRPLTNYGYT
TRBV5-6	TRBJ2-1	ASIVRPGQGKNEQF
TRBV6-6	TRBJ2-7	ASTTGTTRTYEQY
TRBV28	TRBJ1-1	ASRGDGLNTEAF
TRBV5-1	TRBJ1-1	ASSLGEGRTEAF
TRBV7-3	TRBJ2-1	ASSLGGEQF
TRBV7-6	TRBJ2-1	ASSLGPTLTSGSGNEQF
TRBV5-1	TRBJ2-7	ASSLDWTRDPFEQY
TRBV27	TRBJ1-2	ASSAQFGLNYGYT
TRBV30	TRBJ2-3	AWSRLASGDTQY
TRBV15	TRBJ2-2	ATSFSGNTGELF
TRBV10-1	TRBJ2-5	ASSPDSQETQY
TRBV6-5	TRBJ1-2	ASSYSTGLYGYT
TRBV6-1	TRBJ1-5	ATGGVAGEGQPQH
TRBV7-2	TRBJ1-2	ASSSKGDRSLGYT
TRBV7-9	TRBJ2-3	ASSLTSGTDTQY
TRBV9	TRBJ2-5	ASSPLPGLATQETQY
TRBV5-1	TRBJ2-2	ASRLGQGVTGELF
TRBV11-2	TRBJ2-7	ASSLDRLLDEQY
TRBV28	TRBJ2-3	ASLGGLADTQY
TRBV19	TRBJ1-4	ASNEKGFGLTNEKLF
TRBV19	TRBJ2-3	ASSATDSTDTQY
TRBV4-3	TRBJ2-1	ASSQETSGEQQF
TRBV4-1	TRBJ1-3	ASSQQGFGNTIY
TRBV7-9	TRBJ1-3	ASSSQQLFSGNTIY
TRBV29-1	TRBJ1-3	SAALSSGGGNTIY
TRBV10-3	TRBJ1-1	AISVKGQGTEAF
TRBV7-2	TRBJ1-3	ASFASGTIY
TRBV29-1	TRBJ2-1	SGKDTFSYNEQF
TRBV6-5	TRBJ1-1	ASSYLGTEAF
TRBV4-2	TRBJ1-2	ASSQEIRSYGYT
TRBV2	TRBJ2-7	ASRKGLGGLGEQY